These 17 T cell receptor beta chains came from one sample sequenced in a study of OX40 agonist ivuxolimab in advanced cancers. Sequencing used immunoSEQ multiplex PCR; TCRdb keeps in-frame clones, though not all of them. The table lists over 50,000 clones, 80% to 95% of them singletons, with more than 20% in the top ten. The sequencing here drew on CD4+ or CD8+ T cells sorted from blood, taken in a trial of the OX40 agonist ivuxolimab. The receptors originated from an adult with an advanced solid tumor such as melanoma, head and neck, liver or kidney cancer.

This rearrangement joins TRBV2 to TRBJ2-1; TRBD2 aligns across 10 bases. In germline, CDR1 is SNHLY, CDR2 FYNNEI. This CDR3 is 16 amino acids long. Losses at the gene ends were 3 bases for V and 4 bases for J; bases not matched to a gene: 6. This CDR3 reads CASSEEREGLYNEQFF. The CDR3 DNA reads as TGTGCCAGCAGTGAGGAGCGGGAGGGCCTATACAATGAGCAGTTCTTC.

This rearrangement joins TRBV11-1 to TRBJ2-7; D unclear. The CDR3 is made up of 12 amino acids. Trimming stripped 3 bases from V and 2 bases from J, with 5 bases between. Per the germline V gene, CDR1 is SGHAT and CDR2 is FQDESV (reference sequence). CDR3 residues: CASSFTTYEQYF. The CDR3 region has the DNA TGTGCCAGCAGCTTTACCACCTACGAGCAGTACTTC.

V usage is TRBV6-5 and J usage is TRBJ1-2, with D possibly TRBD1 on 6 matching bases. The CDR3 is 13 amino acids. CDR1 and CDR2 from the germline V gene are MNHEY and SVGAGI. Trimming removed 6 bases from V and 12 bases from J, with 20 bases in between. CDR3 protein: CASSPLAGALHTF. DNA of the CDR3: TGTGCCAGCAGCCCCTTGGCAGGGGCGTTGCACACCTTC.

The V gene is TRBV4-3, the J gene TRBJ2-5; possibly TRBD2 for D (6 bases). The CDR3 totals 15 residues. The V gene's germline CDR1 is LGHNA and CDR2 YSLEER. V gave up 1 base and J gave up 4 bases, with 13 bases separating them. In DNA form, the CDR3 reads TGCGCCAGCAGCCAAGGATTCCGGGGGAGAGAGACCCAGTACTTC. It codes for CASSQGFRGRETQYF.

The J gene is TRBJ2-1, the V gene TRBV6-6; D is perhaps TRBD2 (6 bases). CDR3 length: 16 residues. V was clipped by 0 bases and J by 6 bases, with 15 bases between them. Germline V lookup: CDR1 MNHNY, CDR2 SVGAGI (reference sequence). CDR3 DNA: TGTGCCAGCAGTTACTCAAAGGCTAGCGCCTTCAATGAGCAGTTCTTC. It specifies CASSYSKASAFNEQFF.

This chain links TRBV9 with TRBJ2-1; a weak D match, TRBD2 (5 bases). Germline lookup yields CDR1 SGDLS and CDR2 YYNGEE. This CDR3 comprises 16 residues. Trimming shortened V by 4 bases and J by 8 bases, and 22 bases separated the two germline ends. CDR3 nucleotides: TGTGCCAGCAGCTTCTTCAAAGCGGACCTTAGACATGAGCAGTTCTTC. It yields the protein CASSFFKADLRHEQFF.

CDR3 region: CASSLVGAGYGYTF. The CDR3 region has the DNA TGTGCCAGCAGCTTAGTGGGGGCCGGGTATGGCTACACCTTC. The V gene is TRBV7-9, the J gene TRBJ1-2; maybe TRBD1 (6 bases). Trimming removed 1 base at V and 5 bases at J, with 11 bases between. The CDR3 has 14 residues. Per the germline V gene, CDR1 is SEHNR and CDR2 is FQNEAQ (reference sequence).

The DNA of the CDR3 is TGTGCCAGCGGGGGGATGAACACTGAAGCTTTCTTT. Residues: CASGGMNTEAFF. This chain connects TRBV11-3 to TRBJ1-1; a weak D match, TRBD1 (5 bases). The CDR3 extends over 12 amino acids. Trimming shortened V by 8 bases and J by 0 bases, and 7 bases separated the two germline ends. Germline V lookup: CDR1 SGHNT, CDR2 YENEEA.

The V and J genes are TRBV7-3 and TRBJ1-1; 8 positions agree with TRBD1. This CDR3 is built from 18 residues. Germline CDR1 SGHTA, CDR2 FQGTGA. The junction had 10 bases not matched to a gene; V was cut back by 0 bases and J by 1 base. CDR3 in amino acids: CASSLTPMSGGPNTEAFF. CDR3 nucleotide sequence: TGTGCCAGCAGCTTAACCCCAATGTCAGGGGGCCCGAACACTGAAGCTTTCTTT.

The V gene is TRBV10-3, the J gene TRBJ2-4; possibly TRBD1 or TRBD2 for D (6 bases each). Trimming removed 6 bases from V and 0 bases from J, with 12 bases in between. Germline V CDR1 and CDR2: ENHRY, SYGVKD. The CDR3 runs to 15 residues. The CDR3 region is CAISAGHLAKNIQYF. The CDR3 DNA reads as TGTGCCATCAGCGCGGGACATCTAGCCAAAAACATTCAGTACTTC.

The chain combines TRBV9 with TRBJ1-2; no reliable D call. The CDR3 is 13 amino acids. Germline CDR1 is SGDLS and CDR2 is YYNGEE. V was clipped by 0 bases and J by 13 bases, with 16 bases between them. CDR3 sequence: CASSVDDRTASTF. The CDR3 nucleotides are TGTGCCAGCAGCGTAGATGACCGGACGGCCTCCACCTTC. The variable domain in full, with the rest retrieved from reference TRBV9 and TRBJ1-2, is DSGVTQTPKHLITATGQRVTLRCSPRSGDLSVYWYQQSLDQGLQFLIQYYNGEERAKGNILERFSAQQFPDLHSELNLSSLELGDSALYFCASSVDDRTASTFGSGTRLTVV.

The rearrangement links TRBV10-3 to TRBJ1-1; D is uncertain. Trimming left V 3 bases short and J 4 bases short, with 12 bases between. CDR1 and CDR2 (germline): ENHRY, SYGVKD. This CDR3 contains 14 residues. The CDR3 DNA follows: TGTGCCATCAGTGAACGTGGGGAGAGCACTGAAGCTTTCTTT. Amino acids: CAISERGESTEAFF.

The V and J genes are TRBV21-1 and TRBJ2-1; the table assigns TRBD2, which was not confirmed against the DNA. TRBV21-1 is tagged as a pseudogene. The CDR3 is 14 amino acids. CDR3 region: CASITRGLYNEQFF. The CDR3 DNA follows: TGTGCCAGCATCACTAGAGGGCTTTACAATGAGCAGTTCTTC.

A note on this clone: The same CDR3 also results from other DNA sequences found in this sample. This chain links TRBV6-5 with TRBJ1-1, with 7 bases fitting TRBD1. CDR1 is MNHEY, CDR2 SVGAGI, per germline. This CDR3 is 13 amino acids long. The J segment lost 4 bases and the V segment lost 4 bases, leaving 3 bases of the junction unmatched. The CDR3 here is CASSFRGGTEAFF. The CDR3, as DNA: TGTGCCAGCAGTTTCAGGGGGGGCACTGAAGCTTTCTTT.

The chain joins TRBV27 to TRBJ1-5; 7 nucleotides line up with TRBD1. This CDR3 comprises 15 residues. CDR1 and CDR2 from the germline V gene are MNHEY and SMNVEV (reference sequence). Losses at the gene ends were 3 bases for V and 9 bases for J; bases not matched to a gene: 11. CDR3 sequence (DNA): TGTGCCAGCAGTTTGGGGGCCCAGGGGGGCGGGCCCCAGCATTTT. Translation gives CASSLGAQGGGPQHF.

In DNA, the CDR3 is TGTGCCACCAGCAGAGATCGGACTGATACGCAGTATTTT. Translated: CATSRDRTDTQYF. This chain connects TRBV15 to TRBJ2-3; TRBD2 might be the D (5 bases). Trimming removed 0 bases from V and 6 bases from J, with 7 bases in between. The CDR3 has 13 residues. Germline assignment: CDR1 LNHNV and CDR2 YYDKDF (reference sequence).

The V call is TRBV5-1, the J call TRBJ2-1, with TRBD1 matching over 9 bases. Trimming cost V 4 bases and J 9 bases; bases outside gene matches: 8. Germline values: CDR1 SGHRS, CDR2 YFSETQ. The CDR3 sequence is 14 residues long. As DNA, the CDR3 is TGCGCCAGCAGCATACAGGGGGCGCAGGGTGAGCAGTTCTTC. It encodes CASSIQGAQGEQFF.